Each of the 14 T cell receptor beta chains below was sequenced from the same sample in a study of T cells in Graves' hyperthyroidism and ophthalmopathy. Amplification of TCR beta CDR3 regions was performed using RNA transcripts as template. TCR CDR3 regions were first amplified by RT-PCR with HTBI primers. TCRdb ran MiXCR on the multiplex PCR reads and lists one entry per CDR3 protein. The sample has a few hundred thousand distinct CDR3 sequences; around 14% are singletons. Sequencing was performed on blood. The receptors stem from a woman between 18 and 29 years old with Graves' hyperthyroidism.

The chain joins TRBV2 to TRBJ2-1, with a tentative D call TRBD2 (7 bases). Germline assignment: CDR1 SNHLY and CDR2 FYNNEI. V was cut by 3 bases and J by 3 bases, with 12 bases left in between. This CDR3 spans 15 amino acids. In DNA, the CDR3 is TGTGCCAGCAGTGACGGGGGGCACTTCTACAATGAGCAGTTCTTC. It translates to CASSDGGHFYNEQFF.

This clonotype was picked up many times. The CDR3 nucleotides are TGTGCCAGCAGTGAACCAGGACTAGCGGAAACAGATACGCAGTATTTT. As protein: CASSEPGLAETDTQYF. The chain has TRBV2 and TRBJ2-3; 10 bases agree with TRBD2. V was pared by 2 bases and J by 3 bases, with 5 bases of the junction left unmatched. Germline values: CDR1 SNHLY, CDR2 FYNNEI. CDR3 length equals 16 residues.

This clonotype was picked up many times. The gene calls are TRBV20-1 and TRBJ2-2; possible D gene TRBD1, 6 bases. With 0 bases removed from V and 1 base from J, the gap between germline ends came to 6 bases. This CDR3 contains 14 residues. The germline CDR1 and CDR2 sequences are DFQATT and SNEGSKA (reference sequence). CDR3 loop: CSAREGQNTGELFF. DNA of the CDR3: TGCAGTGCTAGAGAGGGACAGAACACCGGGGAGCTGTTTTTT.

This clonotype was seen at least ten times. The chain couples TRBV18 to TRBJ2-5; 10 bases are a match to TRBD2. The germline gives CDR1 KGHSH, CDR2 LQKENI. CDR3 length: 15 residues. J gave up 3 bases and V 2 bases, and 3 bases lay outside the gene matches. For the CDR3, the DNA is TGTGCCAGCTCACCAAACGGACTAGCGGAAGAGACCCAGTACTTC. As protein: CASSPNGLAEETQYF.

This clonotype showed up many times. The chain is built from TRBV12-3 or TRBV12-4 and TRBJ1-1; D not certain. The CDR3 length is 12 residues. Between the trimmed V and J ends, which lost 3 bases and 3 bases, there was a span of 5 bases. The CDR3 is CASSFWDTEAFF. CDR3 DNA sequence: TGTGCCAGCAGTTTCTGGGACACTGAAGCTTTCTTT.

The rearrangement links TRBV6-1 to TRBJ1-3; 7 bases fit TRBD1. The V and J ends lost 8 bases and 0 bases, in that order; junction bases with no gene match: 7. The CDR3 totals 15 residues. CDR1 is MNHNS and CDR2 is SASEGT in the germline V gene. Written as DNA, the CDR3 is TGTGCCAGCGCCAGGGGGTCTAGCTCTGGAAACACCATATATTTT. This gives the protein CASARGSSSGNTIYF.

This clonotype has more than one count but fewer than ten. This may be a read error, as it is one base from a much larger clone. This chain connects TRBV10-3 to TRBJ2-7; D gene uncertain. CDR1 and CDR2 (germline): ENHRY, SYGVKD. Trimming left V 3 bases short and J 6 bases short, with 9 bases between. The CDR3 is 12 amino acids. The CDR3 nucleotides read TGTGCCATCAGTGATGACGGCTGCGAGCAGTACTTC. Protein: CAISDDGCEQYF.

This clonotype has more than one count but fewer than ten. The chain carries TRBV20-1 and TRBJ2-1; 9 bases are shared with TRBD1. Germline values: CDR1 DFQATT, CDR2 SNEGSKA (reference sequence). The CDR3 is 15 residues long. The trim removed 1 base at V and 2 bases at J, leaving 3 bases unmatched. CDR3 DNA sequence: TGCAGTGCTAGAGCCGGGACAGGGACCTACAATGAGCAGTTCTTC. Translated, it gives CSARAGTGTYNEQFF.

The rearrangement joins TRBV18 to TRBJ1-3; D unresolved. Trimming shortened V by 0 bases and J by 0 bases, and 15 bases separated the two germline ends. The CDR3 has 18 residues. Germline V lookup: CDR1 KGHSH, CDR2 LQKENI. The CDR3 nucleotides read TGTGCCAGCTCACCACCCCGGGTTTCTTTTCTCTCTGGAAACACCATATATTTT. Translated, it gives CASSPPRVSFLSGNTIYF.

Many counts were recorded for this clonotype. This chain links TRBV5-1 with TRBJ2-7; D remains ambiguous. V was shortened by 0 bases and J by 3 bases, with 7 bases between the two germline ends. The V gene's germline CDR1 is SGHRS and CDR2 YFSETQ. The CDR3 runs to 13 residues. The CDR3 nucleotides are TGCGCCAGCAGCTTGGACTCCCTCTACGAGCAGTACTTC. This gives the protein CASSLDSLYEQYF.

This clonotype was seen ten or more times. This chain connects TRBV5-1 to TRBJ2-1; 8 bases line up with TRBD1. V was pared by 3 bases and J by 4 bases, with 6 bases of the junction left unmatched. Germline CDR1 and CDR2: SGHRS and YFSETQ. This CDR3 is 15 amino acids long. DNA of the CDR3: TGCGCCAGCAGCTCACAGGGGGTCGGGTACAATGAGCAGTTCTTC. Translation gives CASSSQGVGYNEQFF.

Many counts were recorded for this clonotype. The CDR3 protein is CASRLGLYNEQFF. The CDR3 DNA sequence: TGTGCCAGCAGGCTCGGGCTATACAATGAGCAGTTCTTC. This chain connects TRBV6-1 to TRBJ2-1; D is unclear. Trimming stripped 6 bases from V and 4 bases from J, with 10 bases between. This CDR3 has 13 residues. Germline CDR1 and CDR2: MNHNS and SASEGT.

In this sample, this clonotype turned up a few times. The V call is TRBV6-1, the J call TRBJ2-5, with TRBD2 as a possible D gene (5 bases). Germline-derived CDR1 and CDR2 are MNHNS and SASEGT. V was pared by 4 bases and J by 5 bases, with 20 bases between. This CDR3 has 16 amino acids. The CDR3 DNA is TGTGCCAGCAGTGGCCGGGGTTCGAGTCTAGGGGAGACCCAGTACTTC. Translated: CASSGRGSSLGETQYF.

In this sample, this clonotype turned up a few times. The chain links TRBV19 to TRBJ1-1; a possible D gene is TRBD1 (5 bases). The CDR3 sequence is 13 residues long. CDR1 LNHDA and CDR2 SQIVND come from the germline V gene (reference sequence). Trimming took off 8 bases at V and 8 bases at J, with 18 bases between the two ends. CDR3 loop: CASRYRLAVEAFF. In DNA form, the CDR3 reads TGTGCCAGTCGATACAGGTTGGCGGTAGAAGCTTTCTTT. Variable domain in full (rest from reference TRBV19 and TRBJ1-1): DGGITQSPKYLFRKEGQNVTLSCEQNLNHDAMYWYRQDPGQGLRLIYYSQIVNDFQKGDIAEGYSVSREKKESFPLTVTSAQKNPTAFYLCASRYRLAVEAFFGQGTRLTVV.